Many counts were recorded for the clone carrying this T cell receptor beta chain. Patients were excluded for uncontrolled infection, other autoimmune disease, pregnancy or lactation. The data originate from a study of T cells in Graves' hyperthyroidism and ophthalmopathy. Study-level background: The authors collected peripheral blood at initial diagnosis, before any treatment.

Amplified TCR beta CDR3 regions came from RNA transcripts. The HTBI primer set drove a first-round RT-PCR of the TCR CDR3. TCRdb re-analysed the multiplex PCR reads in MiXCR, keeping a single row per CDR3 protein. Of hundreds of thousands of distinct CDR3 sequences listed, over 12% are singletons. The V gene's germline CDR1 is SGHRS and CDR2 YFSETQ. V lost 1 base and J lost 6, with 10 bases in between. This CDR3 spans 13 amino acids. Sample: blood. The chain employs TRBV5-1 and TRBJ1-2, with D unresolved. This sequence originates from a man aged 18 to 30 with Graves' ophthalmopathy. CDR3 nucleotides: TGCGCCAGCAGCTTGACTTGGAGCCATGGCTACACCTTC. Translating gives CASSLTWSHGYTF.